Presented here are 4 T cell receptor beta chains from one specimen sequenced in a study of siplizumab effects on memory and regulatory T cells. Libraries were prepared by immunoSEQ multiplex PCR; TCRdb keeps only in-frame clonotypes and omits some of them. This table has over 60,000 clones, about 89% appearing once. Material for sequencing was CD8+ T cells sorted from blood. All receptors come from a human donor in good health.

The CDR3 here is CASSLATGTEAFF. The CDR3 coding sequence is TGTGCCAGCAGCTTAGCGACAGGGACTGAAGCTTTCTTT. The rearrangement links TRBV7-9 to TRBJ1-1; TRBD1 agrees at 7 bases. CDR3 size: 13 residues. With V trimmed by 0 bases and J by 5 bases, 0 bases remained unmatched. Per germline, CDR1 SEHNR and CDR2 FQNEAQ (reference sequence).

The J gene is TRBJ2-2, the V gene TRBV13; 7 bases are shared with TRBD1. Germline trimming cut 5 bases from V and 0 bases from J; bases unmatched to any gene: 6. Germline values: CDR1 PRHDT, CDR2 FYEKMQ (reference sequence). This CDR3 is 16 amino acids long. The CDR3 nucleotides are TGTGCCAGCAGCGAGACGGGACAGACGAACACCGGGGAGCTGTTTTTT. Its protein is CASSETGQTNTGELFF.

CDR3: CAISLAEAYEQYF. CDR3 in DNA: TGTGCCATCAGTCTAGCGGAGGCCTACGAGCAGTACTTC. The chain uses TRBV10-3 and TRBJ2-7, with 7 positions matching TRBD2. Per germline, CDR1 ENHRY and CDR2 SYGVKD. The CDR3 has 13 amino acids. V was pared by 5 bases and J by 2 bases, with 3 bases of the junction left unmatched.

The V call is TRBV7-3, the J call TRBJ2-1, with a weak D call TRBD2 (5 bases). Germline V gene sequence: CDR1 SGHTA, CDR2 FQGTGA. The V and J ends lost 3 bases and 0 bases respectively, with 9 bases between them. The CDR3 length is 15 residues. CDR3 nucleotide sequence: TGTGCCAGCAGCTTCCGTGGGAGCTCCTACAATGAGCAGTTCTTC. Translation gives CASSFRGSSYNEQFF.